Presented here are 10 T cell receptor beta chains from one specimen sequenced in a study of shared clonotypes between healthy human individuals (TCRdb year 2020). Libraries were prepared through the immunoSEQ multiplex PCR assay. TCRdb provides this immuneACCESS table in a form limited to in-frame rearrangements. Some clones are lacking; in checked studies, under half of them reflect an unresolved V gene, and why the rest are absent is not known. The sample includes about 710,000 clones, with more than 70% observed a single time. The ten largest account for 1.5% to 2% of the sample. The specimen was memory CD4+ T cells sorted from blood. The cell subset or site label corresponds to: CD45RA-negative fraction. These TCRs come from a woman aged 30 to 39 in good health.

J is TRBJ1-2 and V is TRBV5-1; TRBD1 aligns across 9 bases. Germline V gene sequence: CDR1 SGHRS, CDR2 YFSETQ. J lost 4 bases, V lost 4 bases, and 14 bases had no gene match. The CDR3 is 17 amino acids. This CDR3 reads CASSGAPTGGAGYGYTF. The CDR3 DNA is TGCGCCAGCAGCGGGGCACCTACAGGGGGCGCGGGCTATGGCTACACCTTC. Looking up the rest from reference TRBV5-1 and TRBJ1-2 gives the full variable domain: KAGVTQTPRYLIKTRGQQVTLSCSPISGHRSVSWYQQTPGQGLQFLFEYFSETQRNKGNFPGRFSGRQFSNSRSEMNVSTLELGDSALYLCASSGAPTGGAGYGYTFGSGTRLTVV.

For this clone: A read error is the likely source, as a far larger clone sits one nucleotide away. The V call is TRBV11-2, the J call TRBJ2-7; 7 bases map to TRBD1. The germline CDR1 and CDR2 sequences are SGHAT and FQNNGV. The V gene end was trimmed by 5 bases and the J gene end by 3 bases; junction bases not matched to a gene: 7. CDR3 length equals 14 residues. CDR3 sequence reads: CASSPRDSHYEQYF. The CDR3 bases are TGTGCCAGCAGCCCCCGGGACAGCCACTACGAGCAGTACTTC.

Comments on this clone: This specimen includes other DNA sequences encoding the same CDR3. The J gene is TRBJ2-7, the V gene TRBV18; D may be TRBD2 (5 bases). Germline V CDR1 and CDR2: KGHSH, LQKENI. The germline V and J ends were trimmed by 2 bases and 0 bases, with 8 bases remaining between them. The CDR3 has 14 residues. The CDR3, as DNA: TGTGCCAGCTCACCAGGACTTAGCTCCTACGAGCAGTACTTC. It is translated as CASSPGLSSYEQYF.

The CDR3 here is CASSLKPRAAFGYTF. DNA of the CDR3: TGTGCCAGCAGTTTAAAGCCCCGGGCGGCTTTTGGCTACACCTTC. The chain employs TRBV27 and TRBJ1-2; D gene uncertain. This CDR3 is 15 amino acids long. In germline, CDR1 is MNHEY, CDR2 SMNVEV (reference sequence). V lost 2 bases to trimming and J lost 7 bases, with 17 bases between them.

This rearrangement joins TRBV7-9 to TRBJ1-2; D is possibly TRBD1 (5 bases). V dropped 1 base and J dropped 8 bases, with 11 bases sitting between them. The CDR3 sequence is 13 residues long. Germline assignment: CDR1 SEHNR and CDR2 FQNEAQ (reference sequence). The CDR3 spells CASSLEGAHGYTF. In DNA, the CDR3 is TGTGCCAGCAGCTTAGAAGGGGCCCACGGCTACACCTTC.

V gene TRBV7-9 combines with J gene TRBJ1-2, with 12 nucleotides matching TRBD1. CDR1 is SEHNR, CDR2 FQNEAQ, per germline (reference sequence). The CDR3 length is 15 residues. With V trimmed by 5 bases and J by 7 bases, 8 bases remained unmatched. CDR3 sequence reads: CASSLGGTGGLGYTF. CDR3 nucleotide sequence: TGTGCCAGCAGCCTCGGCGGGACAGGGGGCCTTGGCTACACCTTC.

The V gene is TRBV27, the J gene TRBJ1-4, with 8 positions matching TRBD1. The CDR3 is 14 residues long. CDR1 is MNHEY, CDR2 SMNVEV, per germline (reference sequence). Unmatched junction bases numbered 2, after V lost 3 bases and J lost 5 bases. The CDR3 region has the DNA TGTGCCAGCAGTTTCAGGGGGCGGAATGAAAAACTGTTTTTT. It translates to CASSFRGRNEKLFF.

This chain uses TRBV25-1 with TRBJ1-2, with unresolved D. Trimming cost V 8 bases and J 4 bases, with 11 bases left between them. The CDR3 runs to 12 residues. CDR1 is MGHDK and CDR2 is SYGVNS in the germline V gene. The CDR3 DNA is TGTGCCAGCGCCTCGCGCTTCTATGGCTACACCTTC. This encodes CASASRFYGYTF.

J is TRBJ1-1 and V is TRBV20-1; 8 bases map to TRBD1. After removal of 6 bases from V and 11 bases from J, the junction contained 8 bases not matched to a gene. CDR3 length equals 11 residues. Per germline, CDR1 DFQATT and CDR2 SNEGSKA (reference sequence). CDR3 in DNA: TGCAGTGCCTTCCCAGGGGGCCTCGCTTTCTTT. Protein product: CSAFPGGLAFF.

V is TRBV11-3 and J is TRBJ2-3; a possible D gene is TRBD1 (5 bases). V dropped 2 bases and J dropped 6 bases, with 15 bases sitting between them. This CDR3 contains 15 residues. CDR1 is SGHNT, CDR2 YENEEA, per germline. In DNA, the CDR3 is TGTGCCAGCAGCTTAAACCCCACAGGTGGCGATACGCAGTATTTT. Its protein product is CASSLNPTGGDTQYF.